The 14 T cell receptor beta chains presented below share a single source sample, sequenced in a study of T cell repertoires in cytomegalovirus infection. TCRdb reprocessed the reads via MiXCR and lists one record per CDR3 protein. The sample lists about 330,000 distinct CDR3 sequences, around 9.5% occurring once. The material sequenced was PBMCs. These TCRs come from a human donor in good health (CMV status not recorded). Some clones in this sample may be carry-over from other donors' samples.

The chain links TRBV6-8 to TRBJ2-5, with 12 positions matching TRBD1. CDR3 size: 16 residues. J gave up 1 base and V 6 bases, and 6 bases lay outside the gene matches. Germline values: CDR1 MNHGY, CDR2 SAAAGT. CDR3 sequence (DNA): TGTGCCAGCAGGGTCCGGGACAGGGGGCCCCAAGAGACCCAGTACTTC. Translated, it gives CASRVRDRGPQETQYF.

The chain links TRBV7-3 to TRBJ1-6, with 8 bases fitting TRBD1. CDR1 is SGHTA, CDR2 FQGTGA, per germline. Trimming removed 5 bases from V and 14 bases from J; junction bases left unmatched: 8. This CDR3 spans 13 amino acids. The CDR3: CASSADRGNTLHF. CDR3 coding DNA: TGTGCCAGCAGCGCCGACAGGGGAAACACCCTCCACTTT.

This clonotype was observed a handful of times. The chain's CDR3 is CASSLRGKNEQFF. The CDR3 coding sequence is TGTGCCAGCAGCTTAAGAGGGAAGAATGAGCAGTTCTTC. The chain couples TRBV7-3 to TRBJ2-1; tentative D call: TRBD2 (5 bases). Trimming pared 1 base from V and 7 bases from J, leaving 8 bases between. Germline V gives CDR1 SGHTA, CDR2 FQGTGA. The CDR3 length is 13 residues.

This clonotype turned up a few times. The chain carries TRBV12-3 or TRBV12-4 and TRBJ2-2; 11 nucleotides agree with TRBD2. CDR3 length: 17 amino acids. Trimming cost V 3 bases and J 3 bases; bases outside gene matches: 6. In nucleotides, the CDR3 is TGTGCCAGCAGTTTTAATAGCGGGGGGGCCTACACCGGGGAGCTGTTTTTT. Its translation: CASSFNSGGAYTGELFF.

The chain employs TRBV11-2 and TRBJ1-1; D remains ambiguous. Germline V CDR1 and CDR2: SGHAT, FQNNGV. The V and J ends lost 5 bases and 0 bases respectively, with 13 bases between them. The CDR3 sequence is 15 residues long. The CDR3 sequence: CASSPHGILNTEAFF. CDR3 DNA sequence: TGTGCCAGCAGCCCCCACGGGATCCTGAACACTGAAGCTTTCTTT.

This clonotype occurred a few times. The chain combines TRBV20-1 with TRBJ1-2; no firm D call. Trimming left V 5 bases short and J 6 bases short, with 13 bases between. The CDR3 extends over 12 amino acids. CDR1 DFQATT and CDR2 SNEGSKA come from the germline V gene (reference sequence). CDR3 DNA: TGCAGTGCTGACCCGGGCTTCGATGGCTACACCTTC. It translates to CSADPGFDGYTF.

Comment on this clonotype: This may arise from a read error, as a much more abundant clone is one base away. V and J are TRBV7-2 and TRBJ2-2; 8 bases are shared with TRBD2. Per the germline V gene, CDR1 is SGHTA and CDR2 is FQGNSA. V shed 0 bases, J shed 4 bases, and the junction held 22 bases outside the gene matches. This CDR3 has 22 amino acids. The CDR3 DNA reads as TGTGCCAGCAGCTTAGCCCTAATTTATCGTGCGGGAGGCATCCCGTCCACCGGGGAGCTGTTTTTT. Translation gives CASSLALIYRAGGIPSTGELFF.

In this sample, this clonotype turned up a few times. V usage is TRBV19 and J usage is TRBJ1-1; D unclear. The CDR3 contains 11 residues. From germline, CDR1 is LNHDA and CDR2 SQIVND (reference sequence). Trimming took 5 bases from V and 5 from J, leaving 6 bases between them. The DNA of the CDR3 is TGTGCCAGTAGTTGGAGGACTGAAGCTTTCTTT. Protein product: CASSWRTEAFF.

The genes are TRBV4-2 and TRBJ1-6; no definite D call. Germline V gene data show CDR1 as LGHNA and CDR2 as YNFKEQ. V gave up 0 bases and J gave up 6 bases, with 12 bases separating them. The CDR3 is made up of 16 amino acids. CDR3 amino acids: CASSQDVGRSNSPLHF. CDR3 nucleotide sequence: TGTGCCAGCAGCCAAGATGTTGGCAGGTCTAATTCACCCCTCCACTTT.

The chain employs TRBV7-6 and TRBJ2-7; the match to TRBD1 covers 10 bases. Germline V CDR1 and CDR2: SGHVS, FNYEAQ. The V gene end was trimmed by 5 bases and the J gene end by 4 bases; junction bases not matched to a gene: 8. The CDR3 consists of 15 residues. The CDR3, as DNA: TGTGCCAGCAGCCCCCGGGACAGGGGTGGATACGAGCAGTACTTC. Its translation is CASSPRDRGGYEQYF.

This chain links TRBV7-2 with TRBJ2-5, with TRBD2 as a possible D gene (6 bases). In germline, CDR1 is SGHTA, CDR2 FQGNSA. The CDR3 runs to 13 residues. V lost 5 bases and J 11 bases, leaving 18 bases between the germline ends. The CDR3 nucleotides read TGTGCCAGCAGCCTCAGTAGACTAGTCGCTCAGTACTTC. Its protein is CASSLSRLVAQYF.

On this clonotype: A much larger clone is a single base away; this may be a read error. The chain joins TRBV7-9 to TRBJ1-1; 9 bases align to TRBD1. Unmatched junction bases numbered 5, after V lost 1 base and J lost 5 bases. The length of the CDR3 is 15 residues. Germline values: CDR1 SEHNR, CDR2 FQNEAQ (reference sequence). The CDR3 coding sequence is TGTGCCAGCAGCTTAGTCGGACAGGGGATAACTGAAGCTTTCTTT. It encodes CASSLVGQGITEAFF. The full variable domain, completed using reference TRBV7-9 and TRBJ1-1, is DTGVSQNPRHKITKRGQNVTFRCDPISEHNRLYWYRQTLGQGPEFLTYFQNEAQLEKSRLLSDRFSAERPKGSFSTLEIQRTEQGDSAMYLCASSLVGQGITEAFFGQGTRLTVV.

The J gene is TRBJ2-5, the V gene TRBV6-6; 12 nucleotides agree with TRBD1. Trimming at V came to 7 bases and at J to 5 bases, leaving 14 bases not matched to a gene. Germline loops: CDR1 MNHNY, CDR2 SVGAGI (reference sequence). The CDR3 covers 17 residues. CDR3 bases: TGTGCCAGCATACCGGGACAGGGGGCGCGGTTTGAGGAGACCCAGTACTTC. This gives the protein CASIPGQGARFEETQYF.

This clonotype was counted ten times or more. The chain couples TRBV28 to TRBJ1-1, with TRBD1 matching 7 bases. This CDR3 has 15 amino acids. J was trimmed by 0 bases and V by 3 bases; bases with no gene match: 4. CDR1 and CDR2 (germline): MDHEN, SYDVKM. The CDR3 DNA sequence: TGTGCCAGCAGTTTTGGACAGGTCATGAACACTGAAGCTTTCTTT. It yields the protein CASSFGQVMNTEAFF. The whole variable domain, remainder taken from reference TRBV28 and TRBJ1-1, is DVKVTQSSRYLVKRTGEKVFLECVQDMDHENMFWYRQDPGLGLRLIYFSYDVKMKEKGDIPEGYSVSREKKERFSLILESASTNQTSMYLCASSFGQVMNTEAFFGQGTRLTVV.